This T cell receptor (beta chain) stems from a study of T cell repertoires in cytomegalovirus infection. Whole-study results and caveats: The study identified carriers of CMV plus the relevant HLA from cumulative public TCR beta family frequency.

One entry per CDR3 protein, called by TCRdb with MiXCR from the reads. The sample shows about 570,000 distinct CDR3 sequences, over 35% of them seen only once. Worth noting for this clonotype: Its antigen is not known.

There are 14 residues in the CDR3. The V gene's germline CDR1 is DFQATT and CDR2 SNEGSKA (reference sequence). V was pared by 8 bases and J by 1 base, with 8 bases of the junction left unmatched. Sequences were derived from cultured PBMCs, sampled from culture after CMV antigen stimulation. This TCR was sampled from a human donor in good health (CMV status not recorded). Some clones in this sample may be carry-over from other donors' samples. This chain connects TRBV20-1 to TRBJ2-3; 8 bases fit TRBD2. This CDR3 reads CSPRRGDRTDTQYF. The CDR3 bases are TGCAGTCCCCGGCGGGGGGACCGCACAGATACGCAGTATTTT.